A selection of T cell receptor beta chains follows, all from one sample in a study of Tregs in tolerant kidney transplant recipients. Sequencing was performed with immunoSEQ multiplex PCR; in TCRdb, only in-frame clones are kept and a portion is missing. Of about 68,000 clones listed, 84% are singletons. Input material: CD4+ T cells from blood. The receptors here all came from a human donor in good health. Each CDR3 is given with its conserved first and last residue. The order of the fields is V gene, clone size, J gene, D gene, CDR3 protein, CDR3 DNA. A D gene is named only where the DNA matches it firmly. Size tells how often a clone was seen (once, few, many) or the class of an expanded clone, and some rows leave it out.

>TRBV10-3|NA|TRBJ2-2|NA
CAISESLNTGELFF
TGTGCCATCAGTGAAAGTTTGAACACCGGGGAGCTGTTTTTT
>TRBV6-5|NA|TRBJ2-3|TRBD1
CASSYPGTGQGTQYF
TGTGCCAGCAGTTACCCGGGGACAGGTCAAGGAACGCAGTATTTT
>TRBV11-3|NA|TRBJ2-7|TRBD1
CASSWGGDRAYEQYF
TGTGCCAGCAGCTGGGGCGGGGACAGGGCTTACGAGCAGTACTTC
>TRBV15|NA|TRBJ2-3|TRBD2
CATSRRGGPPDTQYF
TGTGCCACCAGCAGACGGGGGGGCCCGCCAGATACGCAGTATTTT
>TRBV7-2|NA|TRBJ2-3|TRBD2
CASSLEGLAGVGDF
TGTGCCAGCAGCTTAGAGGGTCTAGCGGGAGTGGGGGATTTT
>TRBV5-4|NA|TRBJ1-4|TRBD1
CASSLGQGEKLFF
TGTGCCAGCAGCTTGGGACAGGGGGAAAAACTGTTTTTT
>TRBV5-1|once|TRBJ2-1|NA
CASSFERQKEFF
TGCGCCAGCAGCTTCGAGCGCCAAAAGGAGTTCTTC
>TRBV11-2|once|TRBJ2-7|TRBD2
CASSLGGTSGAASYEQYF
TGTGCCAGCAGCTTAGGGGGGACTAGCGGTGCGGCCTCCTACGAGCAGTACTTC
>TRBV7-2|once|TRBJ2-5|NA
CASSQAVSRGGGETQYF
TGTGCCAGCAGCCAAGCGGTCTCTCGGGGAGGAGGAGAGACCCAGTACTTC
>TRBV30|once|TRBJ1-3|NA
CAWNRGGGNTIYF
TGTGCCTGGAACCGGGGCGGAGGAAACACCATATATTTT
>TRBV5-5|NA|TRBJ2-5|TRBD2
CASSQGQAGGKETQYF
TGCGCCAGCAGCCAAGGGCAAGCGGGAGGTAAAGAGACCCAGTACTTC
>TRBV29-1|NA|TRBJ2-1|TRBD2
CSVGLAGGLGEQFF
TGCAGCGTTGGTCTAGCGGGAGGACTTGGTGAGCAGTTCTTC
>TRBV7-9|NA|TRBJ2-7|TRBD1
CASSQDRGLEQYF
TGTGCCAGCAGCCAAGACAGGGGTCTCGAGCAGTACTTC
>TRBV21-1|NA|TRBJ1-1|NA
CASSLNTGLRENTEAFF
TGTGCCAGCAGCCTTAATACAGGGTTGCGGGAGAACACTGAAGCTTTCTTT
>TRBV27|NA|TRBJ2-5|TRBD1
CASSPAGTGGETQYF
TGTGCCAGCAGTCCTGCCGGGACAGGGGGCGAGACCCAGTACTTC
>TRBV12-2|NA|TRBJ2-1|NA
CASRQTGCIYNEQFF
TGTGCAAGTCGCCAAACAGGGTGTATCTACAATGAGCAGTTCTTC
>TRBV5-4|NA|TRBJ1-2|NA
CASSFPGYNYGYTF
TGTGCCAGCAGCTTTCCAGGGTATAACTATGGCTACACCTTC
>TRBV19|NA|TRBJ1-1|TRBD1
CASSSGTASDTEAFF
TGTGCCAGTAGTAGTGGGACAGCGAGCGACACTGAAGCTTTCTTT
>TRBV15|many|TRBJ1-4|NA
CATSRVPPALTNEKLFF
TGTGCCACCAGCAGAGTACCGCCGGCACTGACTAATGAAAAACTGTTTTTT
>TRBV7-2|NA|TRBJ1-1|NA
CASSLGGDTEAFF
TGTGCCAGCAGCTTGGGAGGGGACACTGAAGCTTTCTTT
>TRBV4-1|NA|TRBJ2-3|NA
CASSLLPGDTQYF
TGCGCCAGCAGCCTCCTTCCGGGAGATACGCAGTATTTT
>TRBV2|NA|TRBJ2-1|NA
CASSDFIEQFF
TGTGCCAGCAGTGACTTCATTGAGCAGTTCTTC
>TRBV5-1|NA|TRBJ2-3|NA
CASSRTPPRGDTQYF
TGCGCCAGCAGTCGGACCCCGCCTAGGGGAGATACGCAGTATTTT
>TRBV20-1|NA|TRBJ2-7|NA
CSAGPWGEQYF
TGCAGTGCTGGCCCTTGGGGCGAGCAGTACTTC
>TRBV7-2|NA|TRBJ2-5|NA
CASSLRTIETQYF
TGTGCCAGCAGCTTAAGGACTATAGAGACCCAGTACTTC
>TRBV18|NA|TRBJ1-1|NA
CASSPRRTAPGEAFF
TGTGCCAGCTCACCGAGAAGGACAGCCCCAGGGGAAGCTTTCTTT
>TRBV14|NA|TRBJ2-5|NA
CASSQVTSWETQYF
TGTGCCAGCAGCCAAGTCACTAGTTGGGAGACCCAGTACTTC
>TRBV7-9|NA|TRBJ2-7|NA
CASSPGYEQYF
TGTGCCAGCAGCCCCGGTTACGAGCAGTACTTC
>TRBV10-3|NA|TRBJ1-3|NA
CAISGRGNTIYF
TGTGCCATCAGTGGGAGAGGAAACACCATATATTTT
>TRBV9|NA|TRBJ2-1|TRBD2
CASSVSRRTSDNEQFF
TGTGCCAGCAGCGTCAGCCGGCGGACTAGTGACAATGAGCAGTTCTTC
>TRBV9|NA|TRBJ1-2|NA
CASSVVASSRWGLKGAGYTF
TGTGCCAGCAGCGTAGTTGCTTCGTCACGGTGGGGTCTAAAAGGTGCCGGCTACACCTTC
>TRBV18|NA|TRBJ2-7|TRBD1
CASSPGTGFTYEQYF
TGTGCCAGCTCTCCCGGGACAGGGTTCACCTACGAGCAGTACTTC
>TRBV7-9|NA|TRBJ1-1|NA
CASSLVGRAGGEAFF
TGTGCCAGCAGCTTAGTAGGCAGGGCCGGGGGTGAAGCTTTCTTT
>TRBV7-9|NA|TRBJ2-1|TRBD2
CASSLLAGERNEQFF
TGTGCCAGCAGCCTCTTAGCGGGAGAACGCAATGAGCAGTTCTTC
>TRBV5-1|once|TRBJ2-7|NA
CASSSGLRRPYEQYF
TGCGCCAGCAGCTCGGGACTTAGGCGGCCCTACGAGCAGTACTTC
>TRBV7-3|NA|TRBJ2-6|NA
CASSLFSGANVLTF
TGTGCCAGCAGCCTCTTTTCTGGGGCCAACGTCCTGACTTTC
>TRBV15|NA|TRBJ2-6|NA
CATSRAGANVLTF
TGTGCCACCAGCAGAGCTGGGGCCAACGTCCTGACTTTC
>TRBV7-8|NA|TRBJ2-7|TRBD2
CASSANLAGGSEQYF
TGTGCCAGCAGCGCCAACCTAGCGGGAGGGTCTGAGCAGTACTTC
>TRBV11-2|NA|TRBJ2-3|NA
CASSVLGRGVDTQYF
TGTGCCAGCAGCGTCCTCGGCAGGGGCGTAGATACGCAGTATTTT
>TRBV14|NA|TRBJ2-7|NA
CASSQNRGHLAYEQYF
TGTGCCAGCAGCCAAAATAGAGGGCACCTAGCCTACGAGCAGTACTTC
>TRBV5-1|NA|TRBJ2-5|NA
CASSFSGGETQYF
TGCGCCAGCAGCTTCTCGGGCGGAGAGACCCAGTACTTC
>TRBV18|NA|TRBJ1-3|NA
CASSRNLLGNTIYF
TGTGCCAGCTCACGTAACCTCCTCGGAAACACCATATATTTT
>TRBV4-1|NA|TRBJ2-1|TRBD2
CASSHQRGDNEQFF
TGCGCCAGCAGCCACCAGCGGGGGGACAATGAGCAGTTCTTC
>TRBV25-1|few|TRBJ2-2|NA
CASSLTGELFF
TGTGCCAGCAGCCTAACCGGGGAGCTGTTTTTT
>TRBV7-2|NA|TRBJ2-5|NA
CASSLDPGVETQYF
TGTGCCAGCAGCTTAGATCCGGGGGTAGAGACCCAGTACTTC
>TRBV7-3|NA|TRBJ2-1|TRBD2
CASSRLAGGPYNEQFF
TGTGCCAGCAGTCGTCTAGCGGGGGGGCCGTACAATGAGCAGTTCTTC
>TRBV5-1|NA|TRBJ1-1|NA
CASSLAGNTEAFF
TGCGCCAGCAGCTTGGCAGGGAACACTGAAGCTTTCTTT
>TRBV2|NA|TRBJ2-1|TRBD2
CASKAHREDTYNEQFF
TGTGCCAGCAAGGCGCACCGGGAGGACACTTACAATGAGCAGTTCTTC
>TRBV2|NA|TRBJ2-1|TRBD2
CASSEYRLAGGPNNEQFF
TGTGCCAGCAGTGAATATCGACTAGCGGGAGGGCCCAACAATGAGCAGTTCTTC
>TRBV5-1|NA|TRBJ1-6|NA
CASSLASAGLSGAALPLHF
TGCGCCAGCAGCTTGGCCTCGGCAGGGTTAAGCGGTGCTGCCTTACCCCTCCACTTT
>TRBV9|NA|TRBJ1-1|NA
CASSAYRVGTEAFF
TGTGCCAGCAGCGCGTACAGGGTAGGGACTGAAGCTTTCTTT
>TRBV29-1|NA|TRBJ1-1|NA
CSARTGVLNTEAFF
TGCAGCGCTCGGACGGGGGTCCTGAACACTGAAGCTTTCTTT
>TRBV6-4|NA|TRBJ1-1|NA
CASSDSNMRGRVNTEAFF
TGTGCCAGCAGTGACTCGAATATGAGAGGCAGGGTAAACACTGAAGCTTTCTTT
>TRBV7-2|NA|TRBJ1-1|NA
CASSLEGGREAFF
TGTGCCAGCAGCTTGGAGGGGGGAAGAGAAGCTTTCTTT
>TRBV6-1|once|TRBJ1-1|TRBD1
CATSIDRAAFF
TGTGCCACCTCGATCGACAGGGCTGCTTTCTTT
>TRBV6-5|NA|TRBJ1-1|NA
CASSSVGAMGTEAFF
TGTGCCAGCAGTTCGGTGGGGGCAATGGGCACTGAAGCTTTCTTT
>TRBV6-5|few|TRBJ1-3|NA
CASSYDRQAIYF
TGTGCCAGCAGTTACGACCGACAGGCCATATATTTT
>TRBV29-1|few|TRBJ1-1|TRBD1
CSVSWTGANTEAFF
TGCAGCGTCTCATGGACAGGGGCGAACACTGAAGCTTTCTTT
>TRBV9|NA|TRBJ2-2|NA
CASSDRAELTGELFF
TGTGCCAGCAGCGACAGGGCTGAACTCACCGGGGAGCTGTTTTTT